This is a list of T cell receptor beta chains from one sample in a study of blood T cell repertoires in COVID-19. Repertoires were generated with immunoSEQ multiplex PCR, while TCRdb's copy carries only in-frame clones and drops some. The repertoire holds under 250,000 clones, with 86% as singletons. Sequencing used peripheral blood. Receptors were obtained from a man between 60 and 70 years old with acute or convalescent COVID-19. CDR3s include the opening cysteine and the closing phenylalanine or tryptophan. A D gene is named only where the DNA matches it firmly. The listing skips clone size in some rows; elsewhere it reads once, few, many or a size class.

TRBJ2-1,TRBV6-5,-,TRBD2,CASSYVGGGSYNEQFF,TGTGCCAGCAGTTACGTTGGCGGGGGAAGCTACAATGAGCAGTTCTTC
TRBJ2-1,TRBV5-1,-,TRBD2,CASGRGEGYNEQFF,TGCGCCAGCGGCCGAGGGGAGGGATACAATGAGCAGTTCTTC
TRBJ2-2,TRBV9,once,TRBD2,CASSPDPSGSIGELFF,TGTGCCAGCAGCCCGGACCCTAGCGGGAGCATCGGGGAGCTGTTTTTT
TRBJ2-1,TRBV10-3,-,TRBD2,CAISGGLAGVSSYNEQFF,TGTGCCATCAGTGGGGGACTAGCGGGAGTTAGCTCCTACAATGAGCAGTTCTTC
TRBJ2-5,TRBV3-1/TRBV3-2,-,TRBD1,CASSSSRDRGGETQYF,TGTGCCAGCAGCTCGAGCCGGGACAGGGGCGGGGAGACCCAGTACTTC
TRBJ1-1,TRBV7-8,-,-,CASSLERGVPEAFF,TGTGCCAGCAGCTTAGAACGGGGGGTCCCTGAAGCTTTCTTT
TRBJ1-5,TRBV4-3,-,-,CASSQDLGGGGSNQPQHF,TGCGCCAGCAGCCAAGATCTAGGGGGAGGGGGGAGCAATCAGCCCCAGCATTTT
TRBJ2-5,TRBV5-1,-,-,CASRLAVEETQYF,TGCGCCAGCAGACTGGCGGTGGAAGAGACCCAGTACTTC
TRBJ1-5,TRBV7-2,few,-,CASSPDSRNQPQHF,TGTGCCAGCAGCCCGGACAGTCGCAATCAGCCCCAGCATTTT
TRBJ2-7,TRBV6-5,few,-,CASSYGREGSYEQYF,TGTGCCAGCAGTTACGGCAGGGAAGGATCGTACGAGCAGTACTTC
TRBJ1-2,TRBV27,-,TRBD1,CASSSNHQPMTGDYGYTF,TGTGCCAGCAGTTCCAACCACCAACCTATGACAGGGGACTATGGCTACACCTTC
TRBJ1-2,TRBV2,-,-,CASSEIEGNYGYTF,TGTGCCAGCAGTGAAATTGAGGGCAACTATGGCTACACCTTC
TRBJ2-5,TRBV6-5,-,TRBD1,CASTQTGSLETQYF,TGTGCCAGCACCCAGACAGGGTCTCTGGAGACCCAGTACTTC
TRBJ2-3,TRBV18,-,TRBD1,CASSPERGPAHPQYF,TGTGCCAGCTCACCGGAAAGGGGGCCGGCCCACCCGCAGTATTTT